A selection of T cell receptor beta chains follows, all from one sample in a study of T cells in tumors after PD-1 blockade. Clones were read by immunoSEQ multiplex PCR, and TCRdb kept only the in-frame ones, dropping some. The table records 45,000 or so clones, approximately 79% of them present only once. The material sequenced was PBMCs, taken before anti-PD-1 therapy. The source is a human donor with advanced basal cell or squamous cell carcinoma (not recorded which). CDR3s include the opening cysteine and the closing phenylalanine or tryptophan. Where a row states a size, it is once, few, many or the class of an expanded clone; other rows omit it.

abundance: .; j_gene: TRBJ2-7; v_gene: TRBV6-5; CDR3aa: CASVLAPNYEQYF
abundance: .; j_gene: TRBJ2-2; v_gene: TRBV3-1/TRBV3-2; CDR3aa: CASSTTDGTDKNTGELFF
abundance: .; j_gene: TRBJ2-3; v_gene: TRBV2; CDR3aa: CASTKSPPRASTDTQYF
abundance: .; j_gene: TRBJ2-5; v_gene: TRBV7-2; CDR3aa: CASSLTSGGQETQYF
abundance: .; j_gene: TRBJ2-1; v_gene: TRBV7-9; CDR3aa: CASSRSAGTSGVEQFF
abundance: .; j_gene: TRBJ1-6; v_gene: TRBV15; CDR3aa: CATSRDTRPSYNSPLHF
abundance: few; j_gene: TRBJ2-7; v_gene: TRBV5-1; CDR3aa: CASSLNQGEQYF
abundance: .; j_gene: TRBJ2-7; v_gene: TRBV6-6; CDR3aa: CASSYSPLVRGGEQYF
abundance: .; j_gene: TRBJ2-3; v_gene: TRBV27; CDR3aa: CASTRGGETDTQYF
abundance: .; j_gene: TRBJ2-5; v_gene: TRBV5-4; CDR3aa: CASSFPSGGAETQYF
abundance: .; j_gene: TRBJ1-1; v_gene: TRBV28; CDR3aa: CASSLSLGGFSEAFF
abundance: .; j_gene: TRBJ2-3; v_gene: TRBV27; CDR3aa: CASSLRTAPADTQYF
abundance: .; j_gene: TRBJ1-2; v_gene: TRBV2; CDR3aa: CASSLRGETAYGYTF
abundance: .; j_gene: TRBJ1-2; v_gene: TRBV2; CDR3aa: CASSEAPGGLNYGYTF
abundance: .; j_gene: TRBJ2-7; v_gene: TRBV6-2/TRBV6-3; CDR3aa: CASSKRGSGHEQYF
abundance: .; j_gene: TRBJ2-5; v_gene: TRBV2; CDR3aa: CASSEGLAGGQETQYF